These T cell receptor beta chains were read from a single sample in a study of OX40 agonist ivuxolimab in advanced cancers. Method: immunoSEQ multiplex PCR; TCRdb's copy keeps in-frame clones and lacks some. Of tens of thousands of clones listed, 70% to 90% are singletons. Sequenced here: CD4+ or CD8+ T cells sorted from blood, sampled in a trial of the OX40 agonist ivuxolimab. The receptors derive from an adult with an advanced solid tumor such as melanoma, head and neck, liver or kidney cancer. Both conserved end residues are part of each CDR3. D genes are given only for firm matches. Clone size is shown for a subset of rows, as once, few, many or a class of expanded clone.

>.|TRBJ2-7|11|.|TRBV7-9
TGTGCCAGCAGTTCCACCTACGAGCAGTACTTC
CASSSTYEQYF
>.|TRBJ1-4|16|TRBD1|TRBV4-3
TGCGCCAGCAGCCAAGATCGACAGGGTGAGGATGAAAAACTGTTTTTT
CASSQDRQGEDEKLFF
>.|TRBJ2-4|17|.|TRBV28
TGTGCCAGCAGTTTATGGAGGGACCGTGGGGCCAAAAACATTCAGTACTTC
CASSLWRDRGAKNIQYF
>few|TRBJ2-3|13|.|TRBV25-1
TGTGCCAGCGGCGGAGGGTGGGGAGATACGCAGTATTTT
CASGGGWGDTQYF
>.|TRBJ2-1|11|.|TRBV27
TGTGCCAGCAGTCAATACAATGAGCAGTTCTTC
CASSQYNEQFF
>.|TRBJ2-1|12|.|TRBV7-9
TGTGCCAGCCGGTGGATCGGGGATGAGCAGTTCTTC
CASRWIGDEQFF
>.|TRBJ2-7|14|.|TRBV7-6
TGTGCCAGCAGCCCCGGAGGAGGAGCCTACGAGCAGTACTTC
CASSPGGGAYEQYF
>.|TRBJ2-3|16|TRBD2|TRBV5-1
TGCGCCAGCAGCTTAACCGGGACTAGCGTCACAGATACGCAGTATTTT
CASSLTGTSVTDTQYF
>.|TRBJ2-3|15|.|TRBV6-4
TGTGCCAGCAGTGACTCTTACAGGGCGGGAGATACGCAGTATTTT
CASSDSYRAGDTQYF
>.|TRBJ2-7|16|TRBD1|TRBV10-2
TGCGCCAGCAGAGCTGCCTTGACAGGGTCCCCCGACGAGCAGTACTTC
CASRAALTGSPDEQYF
>.|TRBJ2-3|15|.|TRBV5-8
TGTGCCAGCAACCGCCCAGGATGGGACGCGGATACGCAGTATTTT
CASNRPGWDADTQYF
>once|TRBJ2-7|11|.|TRBV5-8
TGTGCCAGCACGAGCTCCTACGAGCAGTACTTC
CASTSSYEQYF
>.|TRBJ2-7|15|TRBD2|TRBV11-3
TGTGCCAGCAGCTTAGTTAGTAGCGGGAGCTACGAGCAGTACTTC
CASSLVSSGSYEQYF
>.|TRBJ1-2|15|TRBD1|TRBV28
TGTGCCAGCAGTTTCCCAACAGACAGGGGAGGAGGCTACACCTTC
CASSFPTDRGGGYTF
>.|TRBJ2-1|15|TRBD2|TRBV29-1
TGCAGCGTGGGCTATCTAGCGGGAGGTATGAATGAGCAGTTCTTC
CSVGYLAGGMNEQFF
>.|TRBJ2-2|15|.|TRBV7-6
TGTGCCAGCAGCTTAGTTTCGGCCGTAAACGGGGAGCTGTTTTTT
CASSLVSAVNGELFF
>.|TRBJ2-7|12|.|TRBV2
TGTGCCAGCAAGGGGGGGAACTACGAGCAGTACTTC
CASKGGNYEQYF
>few|TRBJ2-1|15|TRBD2|TRBV2
TGTGCCAGCAGTGAACTGGCTAGCGGGAACAATGAGCAGTTCTTC
CASSELASGNNEQFF
>.|TRBJ2-2|15|.|TRBV5-8
TGTGCCAGCAGCTCAGCCGGGACCAACACCGGGGAGCTGTTTTTT
CASSSAGTNTGELFF
>.|TRBJ2-1|16|TRBD2|TRBV7-2
TGTGCCAGCAGCTTTGCGGGAGCCCTTCCCTACAATGAGCAGTTCTTC
CASSFAGALPYNEQFF
>.|TRBJ1-6|14|.|TRBV4-3
TGCGCCAGCAGCCAAGATCTAGGGTATTCACCCCTCCACTTT
CASSQDLGYSPLHF
>.|TRBJ2-1|17|TRBD2|TRBV11-3
TGTGCCAGCAGCCCAGGGACTAGCGGGGGCCTCTACAATGAGCAGTTCTTC
CASSPGTSGGLYNEQFF
>.|TRBJ2-1|16|TRBD2|TRBV5-4
TGTGCCAGCAGCTCGGACCTAGCGGGAGTCGGCAATGAGCAGTTCTTC
CASSSDLAGVGNEQFF
>few|TRBJ2-2|16|.|TRBV27
TGTGCCAGCAGTTTTTCAGCGGGTAGCGGCACCGGGGAGCTGTTTTTT
CASSFSAGSGTGELFF
>.|TRBJ1-4|12|TRBD1|TRBV11-3
TGTGCCAGCAGCTCAGGGGGCGGAAAACTGTTTTTT
CASSSGGGKLFF
>.|TRBJ2-5|16|TRBD2|TRBV7-9
TGTGCCAGCAGCTTAGTCTTAGCGGGCCCACAAGAGACCCAGTACTTC
CASSLVLAGPQETQYF
>.|TRBJ2-1|14|.|TRBV7-9
TGTGCCAGCAGCTCCCTGCCCGGGGGCAATGAGCAGTTCTTC
CASSSLPGGNEQFF
>.|TRBJ2-1|17|.|TRBV2
TGTGCCAGCAGTCCGGGACATCCCAAAAGCTCCTACAATGAGCAGTTCTTC
CASSPGHPKSSYNEQFF
>.|TRBJ2-5|14|.|TRBV11-2
TGTGCCAGCAGCTCCCTCGGGTTCCAAGAGACCCAGTACTTC
CASSSLGFQETQYF
>.|TRBJ2-5|13|TRBD2|TRBV27
TGTGCCAGCAGTTTCGGGAGGGGTGAGACCCAGTACTTC
CASSFGRGETQYF
>.|TRBJ1-5|17|.|TRBV21-1
TGTGCCAGCAGCGAAAGGAACCCGGGACAGGACAATCAGCCCCAGCATTTT
CASSERNPGQDNQPQHF
>.|TRBJ1-1|14|.|TRBV4-1
TGCGCCAGCAGCCAGATCATGGGCCGAACTGAAGCTTTCTTT
CASSQIMGRTEAFF
>.|TRBJ2-1|15|.|TRBV4-1
TGCGCCAGCAGCCAAGACGGGCAGGCATACAATGAGCAGTTCTTC
CASSQDGQAYNEQFF
>few|TRBJ1-4|14|.|TRBV7-6
TGTGCCAGCAGCTTGCCTGGGGATAATGAAAAACTGTTTTTT
CASSLPGDNEKLFF
>.|TRBJ2-5|15|TRBD2|TRBV6-5
TGTGCCAGCAGTAGGAACTGGGGGGGTGGAGAGACCCAGTACTTC
CASSRNWGGGETQYF
>.|TRBJ2-2|14|TRBD1|TRBV6-5
TGTGCCAGCAGTTATGGGCAGGGGGCCGGGGAGCTGTTTTTT
CASSYGQGAGELFF
>.|TRBJ2-3|18|.|TRBV28
TGTGCCAGCAGTTCCATCCCCGGGACGTCGTTGAGCACAGATACGCAGTATTTT
CASSSIPGTSLSTDTQYF
>.|TRBJ1-1|12|TRBD1|TRBV11-3
TGTGCCAGCAGAACGGACAGGGAGGAAGCTTTCTTT
CASRTDREEAFF
>.|TRBJ1-6|14|.|TRBV4-3
TGCGCCAGCAGCCAAGATATCCGGGATTCACCCCTCCACTTT
CASSQDIRDSPLHF
>.|TRBJ1-1|15|.|TRBV9
TGTGCCAGCAGCGTAGGAGCGGGGATGAACACTGAAGCTTTCTTT
CASSVGAGMNTEAFF
>.|TRBJ2-1|14|TRBD2|TRBV5-4
TGTGCCAGCAGCTTGTCATGGGGGGGGAATGAGCAGTTCTTC
CASSLSWGGNEQFF
>.|TRBJ1-2|12|.|TRBV6-5
TGTGCCAGCAGTTACCGTGGCTATGGCTACACCTTC
CASSYRGYGYTF
>medium-sized|TRBJ2-5|16|TRBD2|TRBV7-9
TGTGCCAGCAGCCGGTTGGACGGGGGGGCCCAAGAGACCCAGTACTTC
CASSRLDGGAQETQYF
>.|TRBJ2-7|14|.|TRBV9
TGTGCCAGCAGCGGGGGGGCTGGCCCGTACGAGCAGTACTTC
CASSGGAGPYEQYF
>.|TRBJ2-7|15|TRBD1|TRBV5-1
TGCGCCAGCAGCTTGGAGGGGGCCCACTCCTACGAGCAGTACTTC
CASSLEGAHSYEQYF
>.|TRBJ2-1|13|.|TRBV6-6
TGTGCCAGCACCTTAGGACTGACCAATGAGCAGTTCTTC
CASTLGLTNEQFF
>.|TRBJ1-5|15|.|TRBV2
TGTGCCAGCAGTGTCGTAGGGGGAGGGGTTCAGCCCCAGCATTTT
CASSVVGGGVQPQHF
>once|TRBJ1-3|14|TRBD1|TRBV5-4
TGTGCCATCGGACAGGGAAGATCAGGAAACACCATATATTTT
CAIGQGRSGNTIYF
>.|TRBJ2-3|13|.|TRBV10-1
TGCGCCAGCAGTGACAATCCTCTCGATACGCAGTATTTT
CASSDNPLDTQYF
>.|TRBJ2-7|14|TRBD2|TRBV5-5
TGTGCCAGCAGCTTGCTAGCGGCCCCCCGCGAGCAGTACTTC
CASSLLAAPREQYF
>.|TRBJ2-4|16|.|TRBV27
TGTGCCAGCAGCCCCTCTGGGGGGGGGCAAGCGTACATTCAGTACTTC
CASSPSGGGQAYIQYF
>medium-sized|TRBJ2-7|15|.|TRBV9
TGTGCCAGCAGCGGCGAGGCGGTTAGCGGCTACGAGCAGTACTTC
CASSGEAVSGYEQYF
>.|TRBJ2-1|17|TRBD2|TRBV28
TGTGCCAGCAGTGCCCCGGGACTAGCGGGAGGTTTGGATGAGCAGTTCTTC
CASSAPGLAGGLDEQFF
>.|TRBJ1-6|14|.|TRBV13
TGTGCCAGCAGCTTAGGCGGGTTGGGTTCACCCCTCCACTTT
CASSLGGLGSPLHF
>.|TRBJ2-7|12|.|TRBV10-3
TGTGCCATCAGAGGGGAGACCTACGAGCAGTACTTC
CAIRGETYEQYF
>.|TRBJ2-1|18|.|TRBV5-4
TGTGCCAGCAGCTTGGGATGGGGGTTCGCTGAGGTTTACAATGAGCAGTTCTTC
CASSLGWGFAEVYNEQFF
>once|TRBJ2-7|15|.|TRBV15
TGTGCCACCAGCAGAGATGGGGACGTTACCTACGAGCAGTACTTC
CATSRDGDVTYEQYF